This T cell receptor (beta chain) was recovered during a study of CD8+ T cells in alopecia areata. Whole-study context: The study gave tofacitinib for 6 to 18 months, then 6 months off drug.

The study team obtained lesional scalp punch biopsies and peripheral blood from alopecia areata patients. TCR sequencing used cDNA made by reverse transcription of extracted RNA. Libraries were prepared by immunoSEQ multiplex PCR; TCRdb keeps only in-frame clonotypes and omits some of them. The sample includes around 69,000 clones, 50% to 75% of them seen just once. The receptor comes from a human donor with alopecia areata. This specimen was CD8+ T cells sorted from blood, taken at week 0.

DNA of the CDR3: TGCAGCGCCCGGGCGGGGGACGGGGAGCTGTTTTTT. This gives the protein CSARAGDGELFF. This rearrangement joins TRBV29-1 to TRBJ2-2; 7 bases align to TRBD2. Losses at the gene ends were 7 bases for V and 7 bases for J; bases not matched to a gene: 6. There are 12 residues in the CDR3. Germline values: CDR1 SQVTM, CDR2 ANQGSEA.